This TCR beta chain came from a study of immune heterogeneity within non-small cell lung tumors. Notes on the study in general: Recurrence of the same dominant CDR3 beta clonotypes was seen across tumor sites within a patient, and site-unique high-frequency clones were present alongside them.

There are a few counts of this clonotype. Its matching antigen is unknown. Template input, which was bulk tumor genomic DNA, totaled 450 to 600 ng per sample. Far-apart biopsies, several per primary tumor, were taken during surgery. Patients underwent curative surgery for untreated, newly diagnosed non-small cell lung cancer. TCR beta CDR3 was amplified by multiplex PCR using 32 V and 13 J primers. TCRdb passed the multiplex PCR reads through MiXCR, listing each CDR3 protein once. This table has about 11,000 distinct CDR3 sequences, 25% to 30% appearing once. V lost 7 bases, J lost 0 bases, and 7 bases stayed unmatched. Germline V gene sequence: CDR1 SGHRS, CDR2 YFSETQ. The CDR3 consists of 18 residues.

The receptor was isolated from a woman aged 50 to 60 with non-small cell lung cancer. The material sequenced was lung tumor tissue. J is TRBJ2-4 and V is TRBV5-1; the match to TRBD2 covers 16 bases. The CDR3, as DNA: TGCGCCAGCGCGGGGGGACTAGCGGGGGGGGTAGCCAAAAACATTCAGTACTTC. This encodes CASAGGLAGGVAKNIQYF. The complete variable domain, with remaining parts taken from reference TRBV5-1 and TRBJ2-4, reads KAGVTQTPRYLIKTRGQQVTLSCSPISGHRSVSWYQQTPGQGLQFLFEYFSETQRNKGNFPGRFSGRQFSNSRSEMNVSTLELGDSALYLCASAGGLAGGVAKNIQYFGAGTRLSVL.